The present T cell receptor beta chain was sequenced within a study of CD8+CD57+ T cells in acquired aplastic anemia. Looking at the study overall: Sorted CD4+ plus CD8+ cells gave DNA averaging about 3 ug. The study's findings and limits: No significant patient-versus-control difference appeared in CD8+ Simpson's diversity. Roughly 30 was the count of CD8+ CDR3 sequences that patients shared with controls.

A note on this clonotype: Its target is unknown.

V gave up 6 bases and J gave up 7 bases, with 21 bases separating them. Germline V gene lookup returns CDR1 DFQATT and CDR2 SNEGSKA (reference sequence). This CDR3 contains 14 residues. TCR beta VDJ and CDR3 profiles were obtained from a genomic DNA template. TCRdb used MiXCR to reprocess the reads, holding one entry per CDR3 protein. Among around 170,000 distinct CDR3 sequences listed, under 75% were seen once. The sample was sorted CD4+, CD8+, or CD8+CD57+ T cells (not recorded which) from PBMCs. V and J are TRBV20-1 and TRBJ1-1, with D perhaps matching TRBD1 (5 bases). The receptor's source is a human donor in good health. The CDR3 sequence: CSAPVTVQGLEAFF. In nucleotides, the CDR3 is TGCAGTGCGCCCGTAACAGTTCAGGGCCTTGAAGCTTTCTTT.